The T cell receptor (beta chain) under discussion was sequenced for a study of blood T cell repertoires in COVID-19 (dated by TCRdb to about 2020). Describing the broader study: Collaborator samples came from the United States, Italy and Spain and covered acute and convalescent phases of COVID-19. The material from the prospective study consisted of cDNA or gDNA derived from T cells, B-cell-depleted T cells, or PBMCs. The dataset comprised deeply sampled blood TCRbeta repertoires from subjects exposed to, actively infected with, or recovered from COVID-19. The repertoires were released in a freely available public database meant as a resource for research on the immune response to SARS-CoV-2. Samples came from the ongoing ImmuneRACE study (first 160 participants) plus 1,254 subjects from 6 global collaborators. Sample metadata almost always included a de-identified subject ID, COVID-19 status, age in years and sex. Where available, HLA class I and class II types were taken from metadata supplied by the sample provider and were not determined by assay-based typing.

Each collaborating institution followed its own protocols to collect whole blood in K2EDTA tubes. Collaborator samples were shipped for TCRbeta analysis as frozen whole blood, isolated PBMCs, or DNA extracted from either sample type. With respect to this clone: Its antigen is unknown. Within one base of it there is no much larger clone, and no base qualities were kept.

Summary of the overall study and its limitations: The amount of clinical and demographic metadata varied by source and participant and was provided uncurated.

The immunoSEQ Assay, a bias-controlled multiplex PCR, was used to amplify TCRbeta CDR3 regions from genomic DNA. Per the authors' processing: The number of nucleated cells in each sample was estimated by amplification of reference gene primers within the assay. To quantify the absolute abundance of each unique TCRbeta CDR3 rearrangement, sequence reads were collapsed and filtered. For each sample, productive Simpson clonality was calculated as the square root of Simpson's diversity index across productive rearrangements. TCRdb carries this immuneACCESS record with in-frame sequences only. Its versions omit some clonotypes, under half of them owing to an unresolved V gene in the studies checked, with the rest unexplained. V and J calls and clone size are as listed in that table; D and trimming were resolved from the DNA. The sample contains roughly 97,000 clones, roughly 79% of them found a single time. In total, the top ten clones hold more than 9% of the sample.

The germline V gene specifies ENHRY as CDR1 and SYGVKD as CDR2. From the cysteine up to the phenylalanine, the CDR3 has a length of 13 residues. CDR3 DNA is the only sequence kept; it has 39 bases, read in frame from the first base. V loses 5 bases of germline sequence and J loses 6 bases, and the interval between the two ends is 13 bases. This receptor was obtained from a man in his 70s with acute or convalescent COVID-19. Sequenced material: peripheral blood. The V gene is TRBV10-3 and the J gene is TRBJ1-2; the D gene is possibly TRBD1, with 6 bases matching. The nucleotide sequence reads TGTGCCATCAGTCCTACCGGGACAAATGGCTACACCTTC. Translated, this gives CAISPTGTNGYTF.